Listed below are T cell receptor beta chains from one sample, sequenced in a study of identical twins. TCRdb fed the 5' RACE reads into MiXCR, producing one record per CDR3 protein. The sample carries 1,800,000 or so distinct CDR3 sequences, around 33% recorded once. Sequenced material: cord blood. The receptors shown here come from a newborn girl in good health. Each CDR3 is given with its conserved first and last residue. D genes are given only for firm matches. Size is omitted from some rows. Given values are once, few, many or a class for expanded clones.

cdr3_aa cdr3_nt d_call j_call v_call clone_size
CASSLGTPNTEAFF TGTGCCAGCAGCCTCGGGACTCCCAACACTGAAGCTTTCTTT NA TRBJ1-1 TRBV13 many
CASSLGSGRSGELFF TGTGCCAGCAGCTTGGGCAGCGGGAGAAGCGGGGAGCTGTTTTTT TRBD2 TRBJ2-2 TRBV5-8 few
CASSLAGNSYNEQYF TGTGCCAGCAGCTTAGCGGGAAACTCCTACAATGAGCAGTACTTC NA TRBJ2-7 TRBV7-9 NA
CSARVVAGDTRYF TGCAGTGCTAGGGTGGTAGCTGGAGATACGCGGTATTTT NA TRBJ2-3 TRBV20-1 NA
CASSRLLADQETQYF TGCGCCAGCAGCCGCTTACTAGCGGATCAAGAGACCCAGTACTTC TRBD2 TRBJ2-5 TRBV4-1 few
CASSLYQRGSYEQYF TGTGCCAGCAGTTTATATCAGCGGGGCTCCTACGAGCAGTACTTC TRBD2 TRBJ2-7 TRBV27 few
CASSPLEREGTDTQYF TGTGCCAGCAGCCCCCTTGAGCGGGAGGGGACAGATACGCAGTATTTT TRBD2 TRBJ2-3 TRBV28 few
CASSLEAKGANTEAFF TGCGCCAGCAGCTTGGAGGCAAAGGGGGCGAACACTGAAGCTTTCTTT TRBD1 TRBJ1-1 TRBV5-1 NA
CASSPPRPRAYNEQFF TGTGCCAGCAGCCCCCCTCGACCGCGAGCCTACAATGAGCAGTTCTTC NA TRBJ2-1 TRBV4-2 NA
CASSIRGQTNYGYTF TGTGCCAGTAGTATCAGGGGACAAACTAACTATGGCTACACCTTC NA TRBJ1-2 TRBV19 NA
CASSRWTGETQYF TGCGCCAGCAGCCGATGGACAGGGGAGACCCAGTACTTC TRBD1 TRBJ2-5 TRBV4-1 few
CASSLVRSRDTDTQYF TGTGCCAGCAGCTTAGTGCGCAGCAGGGACACAGATACGCAGTATTTT NA TRBJ2-3 TRBV7-6 NA
CSARAPTGRDTEAFF TGCAGTGCTAGGGCCCCCACAGGGAGGGACACTGAAGCTTTCTTT NA TRBJ1-1 TRBV20-1 once
CASSQVYSSYEQYF TGCGCCAGCAGCCAAGTTTACAGCTCCTACGAGCAGTACTTC NA TRBJ2-7 TRBV4-1 many
CASGPPPTSGGSYNEQFF TGTGCTAGTGGTCCCCCCCCGACTAGCGGGGGGTCCTACAATGAGCAGTTCTTC TRBD2 TRBJ2-1 TRBV12-5 NA
CASRDSASYEQYF TGTGCCAGCCGGGACAGTGCCTCCTACGAGCAGTACTTC TRBD1 TRBJ2-7 TRBV7-6 NA